Below, one TCR beta chain is given with its context. The antigen remains unidentified. This sample is drawn from a study of cytomegalovirus exposure and HLA in healthy donors. Study results and caveats: The dataset shows that most TCR sequences were rare, while some public TCRs occurred in many donors. Using a false discovery rate of 0.05, a later analysis showed that 16,951 TCR beta sequences were associated with HLA alleles. Under in vitro conditions, three CMV-associated chains were confirmed as specific for CMV antigens.

PCR involved 60 Vbeta and 13 Jbeta primers. Profiled with immunoSEQ multiplex PCR; TCRdb holds only in-frame clones, not every one. This sample carries 150,000 to 200,000 clones, approximately 88% of them seen once, and the ten largest clones take roughly 1%. The CDR3 totals 13 residues. The sequence was collected from a man in his thirties or forties in good health and CMV-seronegative. Sequencing used PBMCs. J is TRBJ2-2 and V is TRBV21-1; the table's D call of TRBD2 was not tested on the DNA. TRBV21-1 is described as a pseudogene. The CDR3 here is CASSKDRTGELFF. CDR3 bases: TGTGCCAGCAGCAAAGATCGCACCGGGGAGCTGTTTTTT.